The sequence of this T cell receptor beta chain was determined in a study of blood T cell repertoires in COVID-19. Study summary: Collection of acute and convalescent COVID-19 samples took place in the United States, Italy and Spain. The cDNA or gDNA used as material had been derived from T cells, B-cell-depleted T cells, or PBMCs.

Trimming shortened V by 4 bases and J by 1 base, and 13 bases separated the two germline ends. In germline, CDR1 is SGHNT, CDR2 YYREEE (reference sequence). The CDR3 is 15 residues long. As handled by the study authors: For nucleated cells, counts were estimated from reference gene primer amplification. Assay: immunoSEQ multiplex PCR; the TCRdb copy retains only in-frame clones and omits some. V and J calls and clone size follow that table, whereas D and trimming were derived from the DNA. The sample includes fewer than 250,000 clones, 80% to 90% of them seen just once. The source is a woman in her 70s with acute or convalescent COVID-19. Sequencing was performed on peripheral blood. The rearrangement uses TRBV5-4 and TRBJ2-3; the D gene is possibly TRBD1 (6 bases). The CDR3 DNA sequence: TGTGCCAGCAGCCTCCAGCAGGGGCGCACAGATACGCAGTATTTT. The encoded protein is CASSLQQGRTDTQYF.